One sample yielded the 30 T cell receptor beta chains listed below, sequenced in a study of T cells in women clearing cervical HPV infection. Profiled with immunoSEQ multiplex PCR; TCRdb holds only in-frame clones, not every one. This sample's table reports roughly 40,000 clones. Sequenced: blood buffy coat. The receptors come from a woman aged 18-69 years with a cervical HPV16 infection that either progressed to CIN3+ or cleared (not recorded which).

As for this clone: The sequence runs out 3 residues before the end of the CDR3; the remainder is reconstructed from the germline J gene. The chain has TRBV28 and TRBJ2-1; 8 bases match TRBD2. Germline V lookup: CDR1 MDHEN, CDR2 SYDVKM. After removal of 5 bases from V and 2 bases from J, the junction contained 8 bases not matched to a gene. The CDR3 has 16 residues. The CDR3 spells CASSPLVAGPYNEQFF. The covered CDR3 bases are TGTGCCAGCAGTCCCCTTGTAGCGGGACCCTACAATGAG.

In the case of this clone: The read finishes 3 residues shy of the CDR3 end, and the germline J gene is used to complete it. The rearrangement uses TRBV6-2 or TRBV6-3 and TRBJ2-2; D might be TRBD1 (6 bases). Germline loops: CDR1 MNHEY, CDR2 SVGEGT. There are 15 residues in the CDR3. CDR3 bases read: TGTGCCAGCACCACAGGGAAGGTTGGGAATGAAAAG. Translation: CASTTGKVGNEK. The entire CDR3 reads CASTTGKVGNEKLFF.

The covered CDR3 bases are TGTGCCAGCGGATTTAGCGGGAGATCAACAGATACG. It yields the protein CASGFSGRSTDT. The CDR3, in full, reads CASGFSGRSTDTQYF. The rearrangement links TRBV6-2 or TRBV6-3 to TRBJ2-3; 9 nucleotides match TRBD2. The CDR3 goes on 3 residues after the read ends, and that part is filled in from the germline J gene. The CDR3 loop spans 15 amino acids. V was pared by 8 bases and J by 3 bases, with 9 bases of the junction left unmatched. CDR1 is MNHEY, CDR2 SVGEGT, per germline.

Details on this clone: Relative to the germline gene, one junction end is altered; a read error may explain this. The read halts 3 residues ahead of the CDR3 end, with the missing end drawn from the germline J gene. The same CDR3 is also encoded by other DNA sequences in this sample. The chain is built from TRBV30 and TRBJ1-3; a weak D match, TRBD1 (6 bases). CDR3 length equals 13 residues. CDR1 GTSNPN and CDR2 SVGIG come from the germline V gene (reference sequence). CDR3 sequence reads: CASTQGSGNTIYF. The covered CDR3 bases are TGTGCCTCCACACAGGGCTCTGGAAACACG.

As for this clone: Compared with germline, one end of the junction differs, possibly owing to a read error. The read is 3 residues too short to cover the CDR3 end, so that end is filled in from the germline J gene. Other DNA sequences from this sample encode an identical CDR3 as well. This chain links TRBV30 with TRBJ1-3, with TRBD1 matching over 8 bases. Germline V CDR1 and CDR2: GTSNPN, SVGIG (reference sequence). The CDR3 length is 15 residues. CDR3 in amino acids: CAWSALDRAGNTIYF. The sequenced CDR3 bases are TGTGCCTGGAGTGCCCTGGACAGGGCTGGAAACACA.

For this clone: From the germline J gene comes the end of the CDR3, since the read stops 3 residues before it. This chain uses TRBV2 with TRBJ1-6; 9 nucleotides match TRBD1. V shed 7 bases and J 10 bases; nucleotides not matched to a gene: 5. Germline loops: CDR1 SNHLY, CDR2 FYNNEI. The length of the CDR3 is 13 residues. CDR3 DNA (partial): TGTGCCAGCATTGGGGACAGGGACTCACCC. It yields the protein CASIGDRDSP. The full CDR3 protein is CASIGDRDSPLHF.

As concerns this clone: The CDR3 end lies 3 residues beyond the end of the read and is filled in from the germline J gene. This chain joins TRBV5-1 and TRBJ2-1; possible D gene TRBD1, 6 bases. This CDR3 is built from 15 residues. The germline V gene has CDR1 SGHRS and CDR2 YFSETQ. The germline V and J ends were trimmed by 5 bases and 5 bases, with 17 bases remaining between them. The covered CDR3 bases are TGCGCCAGCAGAAAATGGGACACAGTAAACAATGAG. It yields the protein CASRKWDTVNNE. The entire CDR3 protein reads CASRKWDTVNNEQFF.

On this clone: The read ends 3 residues shy of where the CDR3 ends; the end is completed using the germline J gene. The genes are TRBV19 and TRBJ1-1; maybe TRBD1 (6 bases). This CDR3 contains 14 residues. Germline assignment: CDR1 LNHDA and CDR2 SQIVND (reference sequence). V lost 7 bases and J lost 5, with 17 bases in between. CDR3 bases read: TGTGCCAGTACGTTACAGGGAGGTGGAACTGAA. Amino acids: CASTLQGGGTE. The full CDR3 protein reads CASTLQGGGTEAFF. Filled out from reference TRBV19 and TRBJ1-1, the complete variable domain reads DGGITQSPKYLFRKEGQNVTLSCEQNLNHDAMYWYRQDPGQGLRLIYYSQIVNDFQKGDIAEGYSVSREKKESFPLTVTSAQKNPTAFYLCASTLQGGGTEAFFGQGTRLTVV.

For this clone: The read terminates 3 residues ahead of where the CDR3 ends, so the germline J gene completes it. This chain links TRBV19 with TRBJ1-1, with D possibly matching TRBD1 (6 bases). Germline CDR1 reads LNHDA; CDR2 reads SQIVND (reference sequence). This CDR3 is built from 16 residues. V lost 5 bases and J 0 bases, leaving 16 bases between the germline ends. The CDR3 reads CASSHQGLVMNTEAFF. The sequenced CDR3 bases are TGTGCCAGTAGTCACCAGGGGCTGGTCATGAACACTGAA.

Points on this clone: The CDR3 is cut off 3 residues early in the read; its end comes from the germline J gene. V usage is TRBV19 and J usage is TRBJ2-2, with TRBD1 identical over 9 bases. Germline-derived CDR1 and CDR2 are LNHDA and SQIVND (reference sequence). The CDR3 sequence is 16 residues long. Incomplete CDR3 DNA: TGTGCCAGTAGTACCCGGACAGGGGCTGGGGCCAACGTG. Translated: CASSTRTGAGANV. In full, the CDR3 is CASSTRTGAGANVLFF.

With respect to this clone: The read terminates 3 residues before the CDR3 end, so the remaining end is supplied by the germline J gene. V is TRBV20-1 and J is TRBJ2-5; 7 bases match TRBD1. Trimming cost V 3 bases and J 5 bases; bases outside gene matches: 3. CDR1 DFQATT and CDR2 SNEGSKA come from the germline V gene (reference sequence). The CDR3 has 12 amino acids. The sequenced CDR3 bases are TGCAGTGCTAGGGGCAGGGGGGAGACC. Protein: CSARGRGET. The full-length CDR3 reads as CSARGRGETQYF.

Turning to this clone: The read halts 3 residues ahead of the CDR3 end, with the missing end drawn from the germline J gene. J is TRBJ1-2 and V is TRBV5-1; D is uncertain. V was clipped by 7 bases and J by 4 bases, with 11 bases between them. From germline, CDR1 is SGHRS and CDR2 YFSETQ. The CDR3 sequence is 12 residues long. CDR3 DNA, as far as it was read: TGCGCCAGCTCCCAGGATTTCTATGGC. Its translation is CASSQDFYG. The whole CDR3 reads CASSQDFYGYTF.

A remark on this clone: The sequenced fragment ends 3 residues before the CDR3 boundary, so the rest is inferred from the germline J gene. V usage is TRBV9 and J usage is TRBJ1-2, with D possibly being TRBD1 (6 bases). The CDR3 length is 14 residues. Trimming left V 4 bases short and J 4 bases short, with 14 bases between. Germline V gene data show CDR1 as SGDLS and CDR2 as YYNGEE. The DNA read from the CDR3 is TGTGCCAGCAGCTCCCTGACAGGCGGCTATGGC. This gives the protein CASSSLTGGYG. In full, the CDR3 reads CASSSLTGGYGYTF.

To note about this clone: The CDR3 goes on 3 residues after the read ends, and that part is filled in from the germline J gene. The chain employs TRBV28 and TRBJ1-1; no definite D call. The germline V and J ends were trimmed by 8 bases and 1 base, with 2 bases remaining between them. Germline CDR1 reads MDHEN; CDR2 reads SYDVKM. The CDR3 spans 10 residues. The covered CDR3 bases are TGTGCCAGCCAGAACACTGAA. It codes for CASQNTE. The full CDR3 is CASQNTEAFF.

About this clone: The read gets to within 3 residues of the CDR3 end, and the germline J gene fills in the rest. This rearrangement joins TRBV30 to TRBJ1-1; D might be TRBD1 (5 bases). There are 11 residues in the CDR3. Germline CDR1 and CDR2: GTSNPN and SVGIG (reference sequence). The sequenced CDR3 bases are TGTGCCTGGGACACAGGTTACGAA. It translates to CAWDTGYE. The entire CDR3 protein reads CAWDTGYEAFF.

A remark on this clone: The DNA ends 3 residues before the CDR3 does, and the rest of the CDR3 is filled in from the germline J gene. V is TRBV28 and J is TRBJ1-1; 7 bases align to TRBD1. This CDR3 has 11 residues. The germline V gene encodes CDR1 MDHEN and CDR2 SYDVKM. The CDR3 is CASSGQDKAFF. The covered CDR3 bases are TGTGCCAGCAGTGGACAGGATAAA.

About this clone: Read sequence stops 3 residues before the CDR3 end, and the germline J gene provides the missing end. The J gene is TRBJ1-2, the V gene TRBV29-1; 7 bases fit TRBD1. J was trimmed by 3 bases and V by 5 bases; bases with no gene match: 0. Germline V gene lookup returns CDR1 SQVTM and CDR2 ANQGSEA. The CDR3 is made up of 11 amino acids. This chain's CDR3 is CSVTGDYGYTF. Partial CDR3 DNA: TGCAGCGTTACAGGGGACTATGGC.

On this clone: Sequencing ends 3 residues short of the CDR3 end; the germline J gene provides the rest. The J gene is TRBJ1-5, the V gene TRBV19, with 11 bases matching TRBD1. The CDR3 runs 15 residues. CDR1 is LNHDA, CDR2 SQIVND, per germline (reference sequence). The trim removed 7 bases at V and 9 bases at J, leaving 11 bases unmatched. Partial CDR3 DNA: TGTGCCAGTACTCTAACAGGGACAGGGGGTAGGCCC. Amino acid sequence: CASTLTGTGGRP. In full, the CDR3 is CASTLTGTGGRPQHF. Full variable domain (remainder filled in from reference TRBV19 and TRBJ1-5): DGGITQSPKYLFRKEGQNVTLSCEQNLNHDAMYWYRQDPGQGLRLIYYSQIVNDFQKGDIAEGYSVSREKKESFPLTVTSAQKNPTAFYLCASTLTGTGGRPQHFGDGTRLSIL.

To note about this clone: From the germline J gene comes the end of the CDR3, since the read stops 3 residues before it. The rearrangement uses TRBV2 and TRBJ1-4; 7 positions agree with TRBD1. Germline CDR1 SNHLY, CDR2 FYNNEI. This CDR3 has 15 residues. The CDR3 DNA, read in part, is TGTGCCAGCAGTAGTACAGGGGAAGGTAATTCACCA. As protein: CASSSTGEGNSP. The entire CDR3 protein is CASSSTGEGNSPLFF.

As for this clone: The read terminates 3 residues before the CDR3 end, so the remaining end is supplied by the germline J gene. V is TRBV5-3 and J is TRBJ2-1; 9 nucleotides match TRBD2. TRBV5-3 is an open reading frame whose function is uncertain. With 4 bases clipped from V and 0 bases from J, the junction kept 17 bases outside the gene matches. The CDR3 is made up of 20 amino acids. CDR3 DNA, as far as it was read: TGTGCCAGAAGCCTCACTCGGGCTAGCGGGACATCACTCTCCTACAATGAG. Translated: CARSLTRASGTSLSYNE. The whole CDR3 protein reads CARSLTRASGTSLSYNEQFF.

Note on this clone: The CDR3 goes on 3 residues after the read ends, and that part is filled in from the germline J gene. J is TRBJ2-5 and V is TRBV4-2; D perhaps matches TRBD2 (6 bases). The germline V gene encodes CDR1 LGHNA and CDR2 YNFKEQ. This CDR3 has 17 amino acids. V gave up 4 bases and J gave up 6 bases, with 24 bases separating them. CDR3 sequence: CASSPPGAGFLMKTQYF. The sequenced part of the CDR3 DNA is TGTGCCAGCAGCCCTCCGGGAGCGGGTTTTTTGATGAAGACC.

Comments on this clone: The observed sequence ends 3 residues before the CDR3 terminus, with the missing tail filled in from the germline J gene. This chain uses TRBV20-1 with TRBJ2-2; 7 nucleotides align to TRBD1. The CDR3 covers 15 residues. After removal of 5 bases from V and 4 bases from J, the junction contained 10 bases not matched to a gene. Germline CDR1 and CDR2: DFQATT and SNEGSKA (reference sequence). The DNA read from the CDR3 is TGCAGTGCTCCCAAACAGGGGAGCGTCACCGGGGAG. Translation: CSAPKQGSVTGE. In full, the CDR3 is CSAPKQGSVTGELFF.

A note on this clone: A read error may produce the germline difference seen at one junction end. CDR3 region: CASSQEGELLETQYF. The covered CDR3 bases are TGCGCCAGCAGCCAAGAGGGCGAGCTACTAGAGACC. V and J are TRBV4-2 and TRBJ2-5; a possible D gene is TRBD2 (5 bases). Coverage ceases 3 residues before the CDR3 finishes, and the germline J gene fills in the end. CDR3 size: 15 residues. The germline V gene has CDR1 LGHNA and CDR2 YNFKEQ.

Turning to this clone: The observed sequence ends 3 residues before the CDR3 terminus, with the missing tail filled in from the germline J gene. Other DNA sequences in this sample translate to the same CDR3. This chain joins TRBV7-9 and TRBJ1-2, with TRBD1 matching over 9 bases. CDR3 length equals 12 residues. Germline CDR1 reads SEHNR; CDR2 reads FQNEAQ (reference sequence). The chain's CDR3 is CASSSGTGIYTF. The covered CDR3 bases are TGTGCCAGCAGCTCCGGGACAGGGATA.

In the case of this clone: The read halts 3 residues ahead of the CDR3 end, with the missing end drawn from the germline J gene. The chain carries TRBV19 and TRBJ2-1; 9 nucleotides line up with TRBD2. Germline CDR1 is LNHDA and CDR2 is SQIVND (reference sequence). The CDR3 is 16 amino acids. V lost 1 base and J lost 7; bases outside the gene matches: 8. The DNA read from the CDR3 is TGTGCCAGTAGTATAGGTGTTCCTAGCGGGATGAATGAG. This codes for CASSIGVPSGMNE. The full CDR3 protein reads CASSIGVPSGMNEQFF.

Details on this clone: Read sequence stops 3 residues before the CDR3 end, and the germline J gene provides the missing end. This rearrangement joins TRBV12-3 or TRBV12-4 to TRBJ2-7; 7 nucleotides agree with TRBD1. Losses at the gene ends were 7 bases for V and 2 bases for J; bases not matched to a gene: 11. The CDR3 loop spans 15 amino acids. CDR3 amino acids: CASTFSLGTAYEQYF. The sequenced part of the CDR3 DNA is TGTGCCAGCACCTTCTCCCTCGGGACAGCCTACGAG.

Points on this clone: The read stops 3 residues short of the end of the CDR3; the missing end is completed from the germline J gene. This specimen includes other DNA sequences encoding the same CDR3. The rearrangement uses TRBV20-1 and TRBJ1-3; a weak D match, TRBD1 (6 bases). V shed 0 bases and J shed 0 bases, with 12 bases lying between them. The V gene's germline CDR1 is DFQATT and CDR2 SNEGSKA (reference sequence). CDR3 length equals 16 residues. The CDR3 DNA, read in part, is TGCAGTGCTAGAGACCTGGACAGCCTCTCTGGAAACACC. This gives the protein CSARDLDSLSGNT. The full CDR3 protein reads CSARDLDSLSGNTIYF.

With respect to this clone: The read ends 3 residues shy of where the CDR3 ends; the end is completed using the germline J gene. This rearrangement joins TRBV5-1 to TRBJ2-2; D possibly corresponds to TRBD1 (6 bases). V was trimmed by 2 bases and J by 5 bases, leaving 13 bases between them. The germline gives CDR1 SGHRS, CDR2 YFSETQ. This CDR3 contains 15 residues. CDR3 sequence reads: CASSFTNTGTGELFF. CDR3 DNA (partial): TGCGCCAGCAGCTTTACCAATACAGGGACCGGGGAG.

CDR3 DNA, as far as it was read: TGCAGCGTTGTAACAGGACAAGAGACC. Its translation is CSVVTGQET. The whole CDR3 protein is CSVVTGQETQYF. The chain joins TRBV29-1 to TRBJ2-5; perhaps TRBD1 as D (5 bases). The CDR3 is cut off 3 residues early in the read; its end comes from the germline J gene. The germline V gene has CDR1 SQVTM and CDR2 ANQGSEA. The germline V and J ends were trimmed by 4 bases and 2 bases, with 8 bases remaining between them. The CDR3 loop spans 12 amino acids.

With regard to this clone: The read gets to within 3 residues of the CDR3 end, and the germline J gene fills in the rest. The chain links TRBV30 to TRBJ2-6; D is perhaps TRBD1 (5 bases). The germline V gene encodes CDR1 GTSNPN and CDR2 SVGIG (reference sequence). The CDR3 consists of 15 residues. V lost 4 bases to trimming and J lost 2 bases, with 12 bases between them. The CDR3 DNA, read in part, is TGTGCCTGGACCCAGGTAGGGGCTGGGGCCAACGTC. Amino acids: CAWTQVGAGANV. The CDR3 in full is CAWTQVGAGANVLTF.